The present entry profiles one T cell receptor beta chain with its context. The data originate from a study of T cells in women clearing cervical HPV infection. Profiled with immunoSEQ multiplex PCR; TCRdb holds only in-frame clones, not every one. In all, the sample yields approximately 26,000 clones. The sample consisted of blood buffy coat. This receptor was taken from a woman between 18 and 69 years old with a cervical HPV16 infection that either progressed to CIN3+ or cleared (not recorded which).

CDR3 region: CASSSQGDTEAFF. The DNA read from the CDR3 is TGTGCCAGCAGCTCCCAAGGGGACACTGAA. This chain connects TRBV7-9 to TRBJ1-1, with TRBD1 as a possible D gene (5 bases). The read terminates 3 residues ahead of where the CDR3 ends, so the germline J gene completes it. V gave up 4 bases and J gave up 3 bases, with 9 bases separating them. Germline V gives CDR1 SEHNR, CDR2 FQNEAQ (reference sequence). This CDR3 comprises 13 residues.